This TCR beta chain was sequenced in a study of beta chain features in type 1 diabetes. This clone turned up a few times. The antigen remains undetermined. Investigators reverse transcribed all isolated RNA, so they sequenced expressed TCRB transcripts. Sequenced by immunoSEQ multiplex PCR; TCRdb stores in-frame clones only, minus some. The top ten clones hold less than 0.02% of a sample with around 280,000 clones, 15% of them seen once. Overall study results and limits: In comparison with healthy donors, patients had naive, central memory and Treg TCRB repertoires that appeared more similar. The study found moderately but significantly shorter TCRB CDR3s in all four CD4+ subsets of Type 1 diabetes patients.

The sample taken for sequencing was naive CD4+ T cells from blood. This receptor was identified in a man aged 18-30 years with type 1 diabetes.

This CDR3 reads CASSLEFASRTGELFF. In DNA form, the CDR3 reads TGTGCCAGCAGCTTGGAGTTCGCTAGCCGGACCGGGGAGCTGTTTTTT. The rearrangement links TRBV11-1 to TRBJ2-2; D is possibly TRBD2 (5 bases). The CDR3 covers 16 residues. Deletions cut 3 bases from V and 5 bases from J, with 16 bases between. Germline lookup yields CDR1 SGHAT and CDR2 FQDESV (reference sequence). The variable domain in full, with the rest retrieved from reference TRBV11-1 and TRBJ2-2, is EAEVAQSPRYKITEKSQAVAFWCDPISGHATLYWYRQILGQGPELLVQFQDESVVDDSQLPKDRFSAERLKGVDSTLKIQPAELGDSAMYLCASSLEFASRTGELFFGEGSRLTVL.